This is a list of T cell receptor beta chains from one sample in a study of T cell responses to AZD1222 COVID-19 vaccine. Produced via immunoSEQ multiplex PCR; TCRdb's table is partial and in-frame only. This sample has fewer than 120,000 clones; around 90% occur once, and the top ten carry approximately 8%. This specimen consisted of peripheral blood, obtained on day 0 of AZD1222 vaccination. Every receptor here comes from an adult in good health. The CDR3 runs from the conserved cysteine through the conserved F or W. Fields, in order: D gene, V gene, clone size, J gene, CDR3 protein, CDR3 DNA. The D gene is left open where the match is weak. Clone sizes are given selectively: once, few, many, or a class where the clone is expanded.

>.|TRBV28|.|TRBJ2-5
CASSSGREETQYF
TGTGCCAGCAGCTCTGGACGGGAAGAGACCCAGTACTTC
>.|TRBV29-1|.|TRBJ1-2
CSVEGWPENYGYTF
TGCAGCGTCGAAGGGTGGCCAGAAAACTATGGCTACACCTTC
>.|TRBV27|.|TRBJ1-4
CASSPWGAKATNEKLFF
TGTGCCAGCAGTCCGTGGGGGGCTAAAGCAACTAATGAAAAACTGTTTTTT
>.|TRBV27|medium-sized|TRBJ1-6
CASSLNFNSPLHF
TGTGCCAGCAGTCTGAACTTTAATTCACCCCTCCACTTT
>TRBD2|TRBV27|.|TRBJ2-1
CASSFALAGGLYEQFF
TGTGCCAGCAGTTTCGCCCTAGCGGGGGGGCTGTATGAGCAGTTCTTC
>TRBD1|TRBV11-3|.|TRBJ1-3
CASSLGDSAGNTIYF
TGTGCCAGCAGCTTAGGGGACAGCGCTGGAAACACCATATATTTT
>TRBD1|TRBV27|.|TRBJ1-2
CASSTGTGLNGYTF
TGTGCCAGCAGTACCGGGACAGGGCTAAATGGCTACACCTTC
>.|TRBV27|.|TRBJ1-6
CASSLTYRDLPLHF
TGTGCCAGCAGTTTAACTTACCGGGACTTGCCCCTCCACTTT
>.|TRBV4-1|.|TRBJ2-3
CASSHISDTQYF
TGCGCCAGCAGCCACATCTCGGATACGCAGTATTTT
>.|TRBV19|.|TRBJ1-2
CASSRDGTSSYGYTF
TGTGCCAGTAGTCGGGACGGAACCTCTTCCTATGGCTACACCTTC
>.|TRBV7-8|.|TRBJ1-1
CASSLADRANTEAFF
TGTGCCAGCAGCTTGGCAGACAGAGCGAACACTGAAGCTTTCTTT
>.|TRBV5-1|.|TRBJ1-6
CASSLAGRSPLHF
TGCGCCAGCAGCTTGGCGGGACGATCACCCCTCCACTTT
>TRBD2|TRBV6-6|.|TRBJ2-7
CASSPPGGGTYEQYF
TGTGCCAGCAGCCCACCGGGAGGGGGAACCTACGAGCAGTACTTC
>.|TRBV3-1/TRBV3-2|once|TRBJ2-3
CASSQAGPPDTQYF
TGTGCCAGCAGCCAAGCCGGCCCGCCAGATACGCAGTATTTT
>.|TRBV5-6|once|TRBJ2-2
CASSLERWGVNTGELFF
TGTGCCAGCAGCCTCGAAAGGTGGGGGGTGAACACCGGGGAGCTGTTTTTT
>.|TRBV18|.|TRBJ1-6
CASSREQASSSYNSPLHF
TGTGCCAGCTCCCGGGAACAGGCCTCCAGCTCCTATAATTCACCCCTCCACTTT
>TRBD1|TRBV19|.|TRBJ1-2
CASTYSGTGVNYGYTF
TGTGCCAGTACTTATTCCGGGACAGGGGTCAACTATGGCTACACCTTC
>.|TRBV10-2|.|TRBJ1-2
CASREGTGGYTF
TGCGCCAGCAGGGAGGGTACGGGTGGCTACACCTTC
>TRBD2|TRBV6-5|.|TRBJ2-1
CASSPGTSGNNEQFF
TGTGCCAGCAGCCCCGGGACTAGCGGTAACAATGAGCAGTTCTTC
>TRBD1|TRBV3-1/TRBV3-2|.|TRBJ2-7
CASSQEGTGGYEQYF
TGTGCCAGCAGCCAAGAGGGGACAGGGGGGTACGAGCAGTACTTC
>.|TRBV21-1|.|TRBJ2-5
CASSNGGRGRETQYF
TGTGCCAGCAGCAATGGGGGCAGGGGAAGGGAGACCCAGTACTTC
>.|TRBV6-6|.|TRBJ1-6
CASSPDRGNSPLHF
TGTGCCAGCAGCCCTGACCGGGGGAATTCACCCCTCCACTTT
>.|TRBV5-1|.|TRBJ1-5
CASTQAPGQPQHF
TGCGCCAGCACACAGGCCCCCGGGCAGCCCCAGCATTTT
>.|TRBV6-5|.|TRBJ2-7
CASSLDSTYEQYF
TGTGCCAGCAGTCTGGACAGTACCTACGAGCAGTACTTC
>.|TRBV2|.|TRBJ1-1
CASSVGLRGEAFF
TGTGCCAGCAGTGTGGGACTTCGTGGTGAAGCTTTCTTT
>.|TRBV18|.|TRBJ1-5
CASSPPGHRPQPQHF
TGTGCCAGCTCACCACCGGGACACCGGCCTCAGCCCCAGCATTTT
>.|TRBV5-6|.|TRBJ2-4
CASSLRTPAKNIQYF
TGTGCCAGCAGCTTGAGGACACCAGCCAAAAACATTCAGTACTTC
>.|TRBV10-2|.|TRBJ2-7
CASSESTVTYEQYF
TGCGCCAGCAGTGAGTCGACAGTAACCTACGAGCAGTACTTC
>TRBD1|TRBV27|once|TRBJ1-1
CASSSTWTGPEAFF
TGTGCCAGCAGTTCAACGTGGACAGGGCCTGAAGCTTTCTTT
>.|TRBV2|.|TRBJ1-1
CASRQGPRDTEAFF
TGTGCCAGCAGACAGGGACCGCGTGACACTGAAGCTTTCTTT
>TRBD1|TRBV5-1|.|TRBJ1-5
CASSLEPTGTANQPQHF
TGCGCCAGCAGCTTGGAGCCGACAGGGACGGCGAATCAGCCCCAGCATTTT
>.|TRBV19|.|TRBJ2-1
CASSIVQGGGEQFF
TGTGCCAGTAGTATAGTACAGGGAGGGGGTGAGCAGTTCTTC
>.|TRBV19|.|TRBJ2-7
CASSPTPGGNAEQYF
TGTGCCAGTAGTCCGACCCCCGGGGGAAACGCCGAGCAGTACTTC
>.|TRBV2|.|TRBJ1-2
CAIRDDSAYGYTF
TGTGCCATCCGGGACGACTCCGCCTATGGCTACACCTTC
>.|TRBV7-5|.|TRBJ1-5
CVRSLGWTPLGSQPQHF
TGTGTCAGAAGCTTGGGGTGGACTCCGCTTGGCAGTCAGCCCCAGCATTTT
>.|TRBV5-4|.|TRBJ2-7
CASSVVYDEQYF
TGTGCCAGCAGCGTGGTCTACGACGAGCAGTACTTC
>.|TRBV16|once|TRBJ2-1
CASSPTWYTYNEQFF
TGTGCCAGCAGCCCCACATGGTATACCTACAATGAGCAGTTCTTC